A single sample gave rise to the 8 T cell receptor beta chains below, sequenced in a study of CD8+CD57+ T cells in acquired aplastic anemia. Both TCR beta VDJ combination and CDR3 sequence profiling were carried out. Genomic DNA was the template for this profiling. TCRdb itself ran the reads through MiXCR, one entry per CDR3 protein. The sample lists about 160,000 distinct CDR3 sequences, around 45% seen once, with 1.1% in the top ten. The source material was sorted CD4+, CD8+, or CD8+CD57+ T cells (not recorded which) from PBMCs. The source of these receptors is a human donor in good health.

CDR3 loop: CATSREVSTTYGYTF. DNA of the CDR3: TGTGCCACCAGCAGAGAGGTCAGCACAACGTATGGCTACACCTTC. V is TRBV15 and J is TRBJ1-2; D ambiguous. The germline V and J ends were trimmed by 0 bases and 5 bases, with 13 bases remaining between them. Germline CDR1 LNHNV, CDR2 YYDKDF (reference sequence). The CDR3 loop spans 15 amino acids.

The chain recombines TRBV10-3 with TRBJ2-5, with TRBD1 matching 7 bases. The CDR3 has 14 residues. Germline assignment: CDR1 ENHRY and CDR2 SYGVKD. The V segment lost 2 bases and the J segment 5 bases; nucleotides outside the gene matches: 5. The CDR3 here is CAISETGVPETQYF. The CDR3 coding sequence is TGTGCCATCAGTGAGACAGGGGTTCCGGAGACCCAGTACTTC.

The CDR3 nucleotides read TGCGCCAGCAGCTTGGAGCGGGGGGGCTCCTACGAGCAGTACTTC. Its protein is CASSLERGGSYEQYF. V and J are TRBV5-1 and TRBJ2-7, with 10 bases lining up with TRBD2. The CDR3 is 15 residues long. Germline V gene sequence: CDR1 SGHRS, CDR2 YFSETQ. J gave up 0 bases and V 0 bases, and 0 bases lay outside the gene matches.

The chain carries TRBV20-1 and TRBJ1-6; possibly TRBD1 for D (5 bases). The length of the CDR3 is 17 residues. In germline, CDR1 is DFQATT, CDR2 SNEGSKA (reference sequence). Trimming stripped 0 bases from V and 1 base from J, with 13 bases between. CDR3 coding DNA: TGCAGTGCTAGAGATACGGGGCGCGCATCCTATAATTCACCCCTCCACTTT. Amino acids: CSARDTGRASYNSPLHF.

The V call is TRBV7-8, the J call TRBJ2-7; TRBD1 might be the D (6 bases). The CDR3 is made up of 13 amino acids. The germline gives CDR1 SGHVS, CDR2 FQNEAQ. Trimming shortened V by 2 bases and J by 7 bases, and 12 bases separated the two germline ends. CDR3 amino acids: CASSLWGLEEQYF. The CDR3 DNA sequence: TGTGCCAGCAGCTTATGGGGGCTGGAAGAGCAGTACTTC.

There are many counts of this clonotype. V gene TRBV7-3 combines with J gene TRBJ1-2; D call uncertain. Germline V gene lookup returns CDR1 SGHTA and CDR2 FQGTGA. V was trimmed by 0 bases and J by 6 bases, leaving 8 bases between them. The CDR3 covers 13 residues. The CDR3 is CASSLTQDDGYTF. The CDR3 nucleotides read TGTGCCAGCAGCTTAACCCAGGACGATGGCTACACCTTC.

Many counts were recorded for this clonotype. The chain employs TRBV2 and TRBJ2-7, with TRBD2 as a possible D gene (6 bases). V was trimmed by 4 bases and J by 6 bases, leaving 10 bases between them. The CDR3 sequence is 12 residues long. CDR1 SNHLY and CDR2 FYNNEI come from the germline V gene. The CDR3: CASSVGGTEQYF. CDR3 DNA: TGTGCCAGCAGTGTTGGAGGGACCGAGCAGTACTTC.

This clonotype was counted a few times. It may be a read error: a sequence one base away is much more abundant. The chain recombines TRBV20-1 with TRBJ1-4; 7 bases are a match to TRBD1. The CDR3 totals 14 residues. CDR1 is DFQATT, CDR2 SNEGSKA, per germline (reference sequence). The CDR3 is CSAPPGQYNGKLFF. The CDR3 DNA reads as TGCAGTGCTCCCCCGGGACAGTATAATGGAAAACTGTTTTTT.